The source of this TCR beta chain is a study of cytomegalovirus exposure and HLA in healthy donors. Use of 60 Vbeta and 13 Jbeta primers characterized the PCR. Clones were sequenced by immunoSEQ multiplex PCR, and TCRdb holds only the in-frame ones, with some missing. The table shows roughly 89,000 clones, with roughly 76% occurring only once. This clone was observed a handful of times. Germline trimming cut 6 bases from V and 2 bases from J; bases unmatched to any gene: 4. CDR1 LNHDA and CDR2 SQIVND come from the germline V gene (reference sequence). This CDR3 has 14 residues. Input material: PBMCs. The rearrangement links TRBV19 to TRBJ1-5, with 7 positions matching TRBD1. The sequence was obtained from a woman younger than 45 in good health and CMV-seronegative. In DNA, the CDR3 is TGTGCCAGTAGCACAGGGGACGGCAATCAGCCCCAGCATTTT. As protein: CASSTGDGNQPQHF.